Below are 20 T cell receptor beta chains sequenced from a single sample in a study of cytotoxic CD8 clonotypes in ibrutinib-treated CLL. Libraries were prepared by immunoSEQ multiplex PCR; TCRdb keeps only in-frame clonotypes and omits some of them. The table includes around 250,000 clones, around three quarters detected once. Sequences were derived from PBMCs, sampled after 24 months of ibrutinib treatment. Source of these receptors: a human donor with chronic lymphocytic leukemia.

This clone appeared a single time. The chain is built from TRBV6-6 and TRBJ1-1; D remains unclear. Germline CDR1 MNHNY, CDR2 SVGAGI (reference sequence). V lost 2 bases and J 7 bases, leaving 5 bases between the germline ends. This CDR3 has 11 amino acids. The CDR3 DNA sequence: TGTGCCAGCAGTTACGGAAATGAAGCTTTCTTT. Translating it yields CASSYGNEAFF.

For the CDR3, the DNA is TGTGCCAGCAGCGTATTCGGGACCGCCAACTACGAGCAGTACTTC. This encodes CASSVFGTANYEQYF. J is TRBJ2-7 and V is TRBV9, with D possibly being TRBD1 or TRBD2 (5 bases each). The CDR3 runs 15 residues. Between the trimmed V and J ends, which lost 1 base and 3 bases, there was a span of 14 bases. Germline CDR1 reads SGDLS; CDR2 reads YYNGEE.

The chain employs TRBV18 and TRBJ2-2; D possibly uses TRBD1 or TRBD2 (5 bases each). This CDR3 has 17 residues. V lost 3 bases to trimming and J lost 5 bases, with 19 bases between them. In germline, CDR1 is KGHSH, CDR2 LQKENI. The CDR3 protein is CASSPRRDGIVTGELFF. The CDR3 DNA follows: TGTGCCAGCTCACCGCGCCGGGACGGAATCGTAACCGGGGAGCTGTTTTTT.

The chain has TRBV7-2 and TRBJ2-3; tentatively, D is TRBD1 (5 bases). This CDR3 contains 15 residues. The V end lost 2 bases, the J end lost 3 bases, and 12 bases lay between the germline ends. Per the germline V gene, CDR1 is SGHTA and CDR2 is FQGNSA. CDR3 sequence reads: CASSLRAGQTDTQYF. CDR3 coding DNA: TGTGCCAGCAGCTTAAGGGCAGGGCAAACAGATACGCAGTATTTT.

The chain uses TRBV5-1 and TRBJ2-7, with TRBD2 matching 15 bases. The CDR3 sequence is 18 residues long. V was pared by 0 bases and J by 6 bases, with 10 bases of the junction left unmatched. The germline V gene has CDR1 SGHRS and CDR2 YFSETQ. CDR3 in DNA: TGCGCCAGCAGCTTGGGCGGACTAGCGGGAGGGATTTCGGGCGAGCAGTACTTC. Amino acids: CASSLGGLAGGISGEQYF.

This sequence joins TRBV5-1 and TRBJ2-3; D possibly corresponds to TRBD2 (6 bases). This CDR3 comprises 14 residues. The germline CDR1 and CDR2 sequences are SGHRS and YFSETQ. Trimming took off 5 bases at V and 0 bases at J, with 10 bases between the two ends. The DNA for the CDR3 is TGCGCCAGCAGGTCCAGCGGGAGCACAGATACGCAGTATTTT. Encoded protein: CASRSSGSTDTQYF.

The J gene is TRBJ2-1, the V gene TRBV27; D is possibly TRBD1 (6 bases). Germline V gene sequence: CDR1 MNHEY, CDR2 SMNVEV (reference sequence). Trimming shortened V by 3 bases and J by 10 bases, and 13 bases separated the two germline ends. The CDR3 is 13 amino acids. CDR3 protein: CASSLQGWREQFF. The CDR3 DNA is TGTGCCAGCAGTTTGCAGGGGTGGCGGGAGCAGTTCTTC.

This clone was found a few times. The CDR3 protein is CASSFWGNTEAFF. DNA of the CDR3: TGTGCCAGCAGTTTCTGGGGTAACACTGAAGCTTTCTTT. This rearrangement joins TRBV27 to TRBJ1-1; D gene unclear. The CDR3 contains 13 residues. The V end lost 3 bases, the J end lost 2 bases, and 7 bases lay between the germline ends. Germline CDR1 reads MNHEY; CDR2 reads SMNVEV (reference sequence).

A note on this clone: This CDR3 is also generated by other DNA sequences in the sample. The chain employs TRBV29-1 and TRBJ2-7; TRBD1 matches 7 bases. V lost 7 bases and J lost 2; bases outside the gene matches: 5. The germline V gene has CDR1 SQVTM and CDR2 ANQGSEA. The CDR3 extends over 12 amino acids. The CDR3 protein is CSARQGPYEQYF. The CDR3 DNA sequence: TGCAGCGCCCGACAGGGACCCTACGAGCAGTACTTC.

The rearrangement uses TRBV7-8 and TRBJ2-1, with D perhaps TRBD1 (5 bases). The V gene's germline CDR1 is SGHVS and CDR2 FQNEAQ. Trimming shortened V by 5 bases and J by 1 base, and 15 bases separated the two germline ends. This CDR3 spans 16 amino acids. The CDR3 region has the DNA TGTGCCAGCAGCCTCACCGGCAGGGTGTCCTACAATGAGCAGTTCTTC. The encoded protein is CASSLTGRVSYNEQFF.

The chain couples TRBV29-1 to TRBJ1-1; no firm D call. The CDR3 is 11 residues long. Germline V CDR1 and CDR2: SQVTM, ANQGSEA. V dropped 6 bases and J dropped 6 bases, with 11 bases sitting between them. Here the CDR3 reads CSVGKAAEAFF. CDR3 nucleotide sequence: TGCAGCGTGGGGAAAGCCGCTGAAGCTTTCTTT.

The chain is built from TRBV10-2 and TRBJ2-5; 10 positions match TRBD2. The DNA end lines up better with TRBJ2-7; the J call may be wrong. This CDR3 has 15 amino acids. The germline V gene has CDR1 WSHSY and CDR2 SAAADI. As DNA, the CDR3 is TGCGCCAGCAGTCCCGGGACTAGCGCCTCCTACGAGCAGTACTTC. Its protein is CASSPGTSASYEQYF.

The rearrangement links TRBV4-3 to TRBJ1-1; D call uncertain. CDR1 is LGHNA and CDR2 is YSLEER in the germline V gene. There are 14 residues in the CDR3. V gave up 1 base and J gave up 1 base, with 7 bases separating them. CDR3 protein: CASSQGLWNTEAFF. In DNA form, the CDR3 reads TGCGCCAGCAGCCAAGGGCTTTGGAACACTGAAGCTTTCTTT.

The chain carries TRBV6-5 and TRBJ2-7; 9 bases match TRBD1. Germline-derived CDR1 and CDR2 are MNHEY and SVGAGI. Unmatched junction bases numbered 3, after V lost 10 bases and J lost 2 bases. The CDR3 runs to 12 residues. Written as DNA, the CDR3 is TGTGCCACCTACAGGGGGCCCTACGAGCAGTACTTC. Translated, it gives CATYRGPYEQYF.

This clone was seen a few times. The chain employs TRBV4-2 and TRBJ2-1; 10 positions match TRBD2. CDR1 is LGHNA, CDR2 YNFKEQ, per germline. V lost 1 base and J lost 10; bases outside the gene matches: 7. The CDR3 covers 15 residues. The CDR3 DNA sequence: TGTGCCAGCAGCCAAGTCACAGCGGGAGGGGGAGAGCAGTTCTTC. Its protein is CASSQVTAGGGEQFF.

V usage is TRBV5-4 and J usage is TRBJ2-3; TRBD2 matches 13 bases. This CDR3 region has 16 residues. Germline CDR1 is SGHNT and CDR2 is YYREEE (reference sequence). Trimming removed 2 bases from V and 5 bases from J; junction bases left unmatched: 5. The CDR3 region is CASSLLAGGPGDTQYF. The CDR3, as DNA: TGTGCCAGCAGCTTACTAGCGGGAGGGCCTGGAGATACGCAGTATTTT.

The V call is TRBV9, the J call TRBJ2-1; D gene ambiguous. This CDR3 contains 14 residues. Germline V lookup: CDR1 SGDLS, CDR2 YYNGEE. The V and J ends lost 2 bases and 7 bases respectively, with 13 bases between them. The CDR3 region has the DNA TGTGCCAGCAGCGTCTCAGGTGGGAAGAATGAGCAGTTCTTC. It codes for CASSVSGGKNEQFF.

This sequence joins TRBV28 and TRBJ2-3; D is ambiguous. V gave up 3 bases and J gave up 4 bases, with 11 bases separating them. Germline V gene data show CDR1 as MDHEN and CDR2 as SYDVKM. This CDR3 is 14 amino acids long. The CDR3, as DNA: TGTGCCAGCAGTTTTACGGTGCTTCCAGATACGCAGTATTTT. It is translated as CASSFTVLPDTQYF.

V gene TRBV5-5 combines with J gene TRBJ2-7, with D possibly being TRBD1 or TRBD2 (5 bases each). The CDR3 spans 14 residues. V was pared by 1 base and J by 6 bases, with 14 bases between. CDR1 is SGHKS and CDR2 is YYEKEE in the germline V gene (reference sequence). The CDR3, as DNA: TGTGCCAGCAGCTTGTGGCAGGGTGAGGGCGAGCAGTACTTC. The encoded protein is CASSLWQGEGEQYF.

This clone was detected only a few times. The V and J genes are TRBV2 and TRBJ1-3; D is undetermined. V lost 6 bases to trimming and J lost 0 bases, with 12 bases between them. From germline, CDR1 is SNHLY and CDR2 FYNNEI. CDR3 length: 15 residues. The CDR3 DNA reads TGTGCCAGCAGCGCTCTATACAACTCTGGAAACACCATATATTTT. Translation gives CASSALYNSGNTIYF.